A single sample gave rise to the 18 T cell receptor beta chains below, sequenced in a study of OX40 agonist ivuxolimab in advanced cancers. Sequencing was performed with immunoSEQ multiplex PCR; in TCRdb, only in-frame clones are kept and a portion is missing. The sample contains about 84,000 clones, about 88% of which appear only once. The input for sequencing was CD4+ or CD8+ T cells sorted from blood, taken in a trial of the OX40 agonist ivuxolimab. The source is an adult with an advanced solid tumor such as melanoma, head and neck, liver or kidney cancer.

This rearrangement joins TRBV6-6 to TRBJ2-3; TRBD2 might be the D (5 bases). This CDR3 contains 13 residues. CDR1 and CDR2 from the germline V gene are MNHNY and SVGAGI (reference sequence). Trimming stripped 11 bases from V and 6 bases from J, with 18 bases between. The CDR3: CAGSRFERDTQYF. Here the CDR3 DNA reads TGTGCCGGTAGTCGATTTGAGCGGGATACGCAGTATTTT.

This sequence joins TRBV5-1 and TRBJ2-7, with TRBD1 matching 10 bases. The CDR3 runs 14 residues. Germline values: CDR1 SGHRS, CDR2 YFSETQ. J lost 4 bases, V lost 3 bases, and 4 bases had no gene match. DNA for the CDR3: TGCGCCAGCAGCTCGGGACAGGGGTCTTACGAGCAGTACTTC. Encoded protein: CASSSGQGSYEQYF.

CDR3 DNA: TGTGCCAGTAGTATGGTGGCCTACGAGCAGTACTTC. Amino acids: CASSMVAYEQYF. The gene calls are TRBV19 and TRBJ2-7, with unresolved D. V lost 3 bases and J lost 2, with 5 bases in between. CDR1 and CDR2 from the germline V gene are LNHDA and SQIVND (reference sequence). The CDR3 has 12 residues. Variable domain in full (rest from reference TRBV19 and TRBJ2-7): DGGITQSPKYLFRKEGQNVTLSCEQNLNHDAMYWYRQDPGQGLRLIYYSQIVNDFQKGDIAEGYSVSREKKESFPLTVTSAQKNPTAFYLCASSMVAYEQYFGPGTRLTVT.

The chain employs TRBV28 and TRBJ2-7; D remains ambiguous. Germline CDR1 MDHEN, CDR2 SYDVKM. CDR3 size: 13 residues. The V and J ends lost 4 bases and 6 bases respectively, with 13 bases between them. CDR3 in amino acids: CASSSRDLGEQYV. CDR3 in DNA: TGTGCCAGCAGTTCACGAGATCTCGGCGAGCAGTACGTC.

The V and J genes are TRBV10-3 and TRBJ2-7; D tentatively reads TRBD1 or TRBD2 (5 bases each). V lost 9 bases and J lost 5, with 14 bases in between. The CDR3 spans 12 residues. Germline assignment: CDR1 ENHRY and CDR2 SYGVKD. In DNA form, the CDR3 reads TGTGCCATGGGACGGGGAAGCGACGAGCAGTACTTC. This sequence encodes CAMGRGSDEQYF.

For this clone: A junction end diverges from the germline sequence, so it may reflect a read error. The rearrangement uses TRBV6-6 and TRBJ1-2; D is unresolved. The CDR3 totals 14 residues. CDR1 is MNHNY and CDR2 is SVGAGI in the germline V gene (reference sequence). For the CDR3, the DNA is TGCGCCACATCCCAAAGAAGAACCAACTATGGCTACACCTTC. This codes for CATSQRRTNYGYTF.

The genes are TRBV19 and TRBJ1-1; D is unresolved. CDR3 length: 16 amino acids. V dropped 4 bases and J dropped 1 base, with 16 bases sitting between them. From germline, CDR1 is LNHDA and CDR2 SQIVND (reference sequence). The CDR3, as DNA: TGTGCCAGTAGTAGGTGGCTTGTGGGCACGAACACTGAAGCTTTCTTT. This translates into CASSRWLVGTNTEAFF.

The rearrangement joins TRBV5-1 to TRBJ2-3, with TRBD2 matching over 7 bases. J gave up 1 base and V 0 bases, and 11 bases lay outside the gene matches. CDR1 is SGHRS and CDR2 is YFSETQ in the germline V gene. This CDR3 has 18 amino acids. The CDR3 nucleotides read TGCGCCAGCAGCTTGGCCGGGGGAGGGGATAGACGCACAGATACGCAGTATTTT. Protein product: CASSLAGGGDRRTDTQYF.

This clone was recorded only once. The V and J genes are TRBV19 and TRBJ1-3; 10 nucleotides line up with TRBD1. The CDR3 sequence is 15 residues long. V shed 4 bases, J shed 6 bases, and the junction held 6 bases outside the gene matches. Germline loops: CDR1 LNHDA, CDR2 SQIVND (reference sequence). The CDR3 is CASSSPGTGVNTIYF. The CDR3 DNA follows: TGTGCCAGTAGTAGCCCCGGGACAGGGGTAAACACCATATATTTT.

This rearrangement joins TRBV25-1 to TRBJ1-6; D call uncertain. V was trimmed by 3 bases and J by 1 base, leaving 10 bases between them. The CDR3 runs 16 residues. Germline V gene sequence: CDR1 MGHDK, CDR2 SYGVNS. The CDR3, as DNA: TGTGCCAGCAGTGATGATATCGGGTCCTATAATTCACCCCTCCACTTT. Residues: CASSDDIGSYNSPLHF.

CDR3 region: CASSAPGDRVDYNEQFF. CDR3 bases: TGTGCCAGCAGCGCTCCGGGGGACAGGGTTGACTACAATGAGCAGTTCTTC. V gene TRBV2 combines with J gene TRBJ2-1; 9 bases line up with TRBD1. Germline V gene sequence: CDR1 SNHLY, CDR2 FYNNEI. The V and J ends lost 6 bases and 3 bases, in that order; junction bases with no gene match: 12. This CDR3 is 17 amino acids long.

V and J are TRBV6-5 and TRBJ1-4, with TRBD1 matching over 7 bases. The junction had 6 bases not matched to a gene; V was cut back by 6 bases and J by 11 bases. Germline CDR1 and CDR2: MNHEY and SVGAGI. The CDR3 is made up of 12 amino acids. The DNA for the CDR3 is TGTGCCAGCAGCAACGCCAGGGGGAAACTGTTTTTT. This sequence encodes CASSNARGKLFF.

The V and J genes are TRBV13 and TRBJ2-1; the match to TRBD2 covers 16 bases. V was pared by 0 bases and J by 0 bases, with 8 bases of the junction left unmatched. Germline-derived CDR1 and CDR2 are PRHDT and FYEKMQ (reference sequence). The CDR3 consists of 21 residues. The CDR3 is CASSLGLGTSGRAISYNEQFF. The CDR3 coding sequence is TGTGCCAGCAGCTTAGGCCTAGGGACTAGCGGGAGGGCAATCTCCTACAATGAGCAGTTCTTC.

The chain has TRBV6-6 and TRBJ1-2; 7 nucleotides align to TRBD1. The CDR3 sequence is 13 residues long. Germline CDR1 is MNHNY and CDR2 is SVGAGI (reference sequence). Trimming took 0 bases from V and 7 from J; bases not matched to a gene: 2. The CDR3 sequence: CASSYSGQFGYTF. CDR3 coding DNA: TGTGCCAGCAGTTACTCGGGACAGTTTGGCTACACCTTC.

The genes are TRBV6-6 and TRBJ2-1; 8 positions agree with TRBD2. Per the germline V gene, CDR1 is MNHNY and CDR2 is SVGAGI (reference sequence). The CDR3 loop spans 13 amino acids. J was trimmed by 3 bases and V by 6 bases; bases with no gene match: 1. This CDR3 reads CASRTSDYNEQFF. The CDR3 nucleotides read TGTGCCAGCAGGACTAGCGACTACAATGAGCAGTTCTTC.

This clone was found once. The chain joins TRBV7-9 to TRBJ2-7, with D possibly matching TRBD1 (6 bases). Trimming cost V 5 bases and J 3 bases, with 8 bases left between them. There are 12 residues in the CDR3. CDR1 and CDR2 from the germline V gene are SEHNR and FQNEAQ (reference sequence). CDR3 amino acids: CASSPRGYEQYV. In nucleotides, the CDR3 is TGTGCCAGCAGCCCCAGGGGCTACGAGCAGTACGTC.

The chain couples TRBV28 to TRBJ1-4; 10 positions agree with TRBD1. Germline loops: CDR1 MDHEN, CDR2 SYDVKM. The CDR3 runs 15 residues. V was pared by 6 bases and J by 6 bases, with 7 bases of the junction left unmatched. This CDR3 reads CASSRTGTGDEKLFF. CDR3 DNA sequence: TGTGCCAGCAGCAGAACCGGGACAGGGGATGAAAAACTGTTTTTT.

This clone was counted between two and nine times. The J gene is TRBJ2-1, the V gene TRBV21-1. TRBV21-1 is flagged as a pseudogene. This CDR3 has 16 residues. The DNA for the CDR3 is TGTGCCAGCAGCAAAGCTGGGTCTCCCCCCTTCAATGAGCAGTTCTTC. It yields the protein CASSKAGSPPFNEQFF.